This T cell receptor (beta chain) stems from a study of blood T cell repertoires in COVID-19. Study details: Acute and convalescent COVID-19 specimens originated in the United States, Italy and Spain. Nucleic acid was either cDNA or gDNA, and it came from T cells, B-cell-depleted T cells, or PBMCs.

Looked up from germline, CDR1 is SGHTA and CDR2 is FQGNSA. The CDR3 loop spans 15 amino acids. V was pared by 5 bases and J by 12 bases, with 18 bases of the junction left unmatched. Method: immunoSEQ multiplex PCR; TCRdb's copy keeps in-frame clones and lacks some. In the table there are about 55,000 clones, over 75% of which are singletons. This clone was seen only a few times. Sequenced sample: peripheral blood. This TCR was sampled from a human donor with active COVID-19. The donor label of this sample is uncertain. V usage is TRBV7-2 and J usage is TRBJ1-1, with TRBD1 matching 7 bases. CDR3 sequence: CASSPFRWETGPPFF. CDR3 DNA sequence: TGTGCCAGCAGCCCCTTTAGGTGGGAGACAGGGCCACCTTTCTTT.